This TCR beta chain was retrieved from a study of T cell responses to AZD1222 COVID-19 vaccine. Whole-study findings and limits: Donors were largely white British and mainly female; clonal diversity was possibly underestimated. Recipients of two AZD1222 doses showed rising Spike-specific TCR breadth and depth. Across the whole spike, CD4 TCRs peaked at regions 160-218 and 743-854.

Trimming pared 0 bases from V and 10 bases from J, leaving 10 bases between. The CDR3 totals 12 residues. CDR1 and CDR2 from the germline V gene are SGDLS and YYNGEE. Generated by immunoSEQ multiplex PCR, the TCRdb table keeps only in-frame clones and is missing some. This table has fewer than 90,000 clones, just over 90% appearing once. With respect to this clone: Its specificity is not known.

This TCR was sampled from an adult who received the AZD1222 COVID-19 vaccine. The specimen comprised peripheral blood, sampled 28 days after the second AZD1222 dose. V gene TRBV9 combines with J gene TRBJ1-1; maybe TRBD1 (6 bases). The CDR3 region has the DNA TGTGCCAGCAGCGTAGTGGGAGGGGGAGCTTTCTTT. This sequence encodes CASSVVGGGAFF.